The 26 T cell receptor beta chains below come from one sample, sequenced in a study of cytomegalovirus exposure and HLA in healthy donors. PCR used 60 Vbeta primers and 13 Jbeta primers. Using immunoSEQ multiplex PCR, the repertoire was profiled, and TCRdb retains in-frame clones only, with some absent. The sample lists about 140,000 clones; roughly 78% were seen once. Material for sequencing was PBMCs. The receptors were sampled from a man younger than 30 in good health and CMV-seropositive.

The CDR3 DNA reads TGCGCCAGCAGCCCCTCGGGGGACGTATACAATGAGCAGTTCTTC. It is translated as CASSPSGDVYNEQFF. The chain uses TRBV5-1 and TRBJ2-1; D may be TRBD2 (6 bases). Germline V gives CDR1 SGHRS, CDR2 YFSETQ. V lost 4 bases and J lost 4, with 15 bases in between. The CDR3 consists of 15 residues.

The CDR3: CASRKTGTQEQYF. The CDR3 nucleotides are TGTGCCAGCAGGAAGACCGGGACACAGGAGCAGTACTTC. The rearrangement joins TRBV28 to TRBJ2-7, with D tentatively TRBD1 (6 bases). The V gene lost 6 bases and the J gene lost 7 bases, with 16 bases spanning the gap. The CDR3 spans 13 residues. Looked up from germline, CDR1 is MDHEN and CDR2 is SYDVKM.

V gene TRBV5-5 combines with J gene TRBJ2-7, with 10 bases aligning to TRBD1. Germline CDR1 SGHKS, CDR2 YYEKEE (reference sequence). This CDR3 contains 13 residues. After removal of 5 bases from V and 2 bases from J, the junction contained 1 base not matched to a gene. For the CDR3, the DNA is TGTGCCAGCAGAGGACAGGGGGCCTACGAGCAGTACTTC. It encodes CASRGQGAYEQYF. Looking up the rest from reference TRBV5-5 and TRBJ2-7 gives the full variable domain: DAGVTQSPTHLIKTRGQQVTLRCSPISGHKSVSWYQQVLGQGPQFIFQYYEKEERGRGNFPDRFSARQFPNYSSELNVNALLLGDSALYLCASRGQGAYEQYFGPGTRLTVT.

V and J are TRBV27 and TRBJ2-3; TRBD2 matches 9 bases. Trimming at V came to 4 bases and at J to 4 bases, leaving 6 bases not matched to a gene. CDR3 length: 15 residues. Germline values: CDR1 MNHEY, CDR2 SMNVEV (reference sequence). The CDR3 DNA is TGTGCCAGCAGTTCGCCAGCGGGAGGCTCAGATACGCAGTATTTT. Translated: CASSSPAGGSDTQYF.

The V call is TRBV11-2, the J call TRBJ1-1, with 7 bases identical to TRBD1. V gave up 8 bases and J gave up 4 bases; unmatched junction bases: 16. CDR3 size: 16 residues. Germline V CDR1 and CDR2: SGHAT, FQNNGV. The chain's CDR3 is CASATTINPGGTEAFF. In DNA form, the CDR3 reads TGTGCCAGCGCTACGACAATCAATCCAGGGGGCACTGAAGCTTTCTTT.

This chain joins TRBV19 and TRBJ1-5, with D perhaps TRBD1 (5 bases). V was pared by 3 bases and J by 5 bases, with 11 bases between. The germline V gene encodes CDR1 LNHDA and CDR2 SQIVND (reference sequence). The CDR3 is 14 residues long. The CDR3 region is CASSMGQAYQPQHF. CDR3 DNA: TGTGCCAGTAGTATGGGGCAGGCCTATCAGCCCCAGCATTTT.

The chain uses TRBV6-5 and TRBJ1-3; tentative D call: TRBD1 (5 bases). The germline V gene has CDR1 MNHEY and CDR2 SVGAGI. There are 16 residues in the CDR3. V was shortened by 0 bases and J by 0 bases, with 9 bases between the two germline ends. The CDR3 loop reads CASSYSRQSSGNTIYF. CDR3 sequence (DNA): TGTGCCAGCAGTTACTCGAGACAGTCCTCTGGAAACACCATATATTTT.

This clone has more than one count but fewer than ten. V usage is TRBV28 and J usage is TRBJ1-2; D uncertain. There are 11 residues in the CDR3. The V gene's germline CDR1 is MDHEN and CDR2 SYDVKM. Trimming removed 6 bases at V and 10 bases at J, with 12 bases between. As DNA, the CDR3 is TGTGCCAGCAGACACACAGAATACTACACCTTC. It translates to CASRHTEYYTF.

The chain employs TRBV4-2 and TRBJ1-6; unclear D gene. The CDR3 has 14 residues. Trimming stripped 8 bases from V and 5 bases from J, with 13 bases between. Per germline, CDR1 LGHNA and CDR2 YNFKEQ. The CDR3 DNA reads TGTGCCAGCGGAGATAAGGGAGATAATTCACCCCTCCACTTT. It encodes CASGDKGDNSPLHF.

This rearrangement joins TRBV29-1 to TRBJ2-7; D remains ambiguous. V was trimmed by 3 bases and J by 2 bases, leaving 8 bases between them. This CDR3 region has 12 residues. Germline loops: CDR1 SQVTM, CDR2 ANQGSEA. The CDR3, as DNA: TGCAGCGTTGAGGGCGTAGCCTACGAGCAGTACTTC. Translation gives CSVEGVAYEQYF.

The sample holds a few counts of this clone. The chain recombines TRBV10-3 with TRBJ2-5, with D unresolved. This CDR3 has 12 amino acids. Trimming pared 4 bases from V and 4 bases from J, leaving 7 bases between. The germline V gene has CDR1 ENHRY and CDR2 SYGVKD. The CDR3 loop reads CAISAGGETQYF. CDR3 coding DNA: TGTGCCATCAGTGCCGGTGGAGAGACCCAGTACTTC.

This chain joins TRBV2 and TRBJ2-7; D not certain. The V gene's germline CDR1 is SNHLY and CDR2 FYNNEI. The CDR3 has 13 residues. Trimming pared 2 bases from V and 5 bases from J, leaving 10 bases between. CDR3 residues: CASSELDPNEQYF. DNA of the CDR3: TGTGCCAGCAGTGAACTAGATCCAAACGAGCAGTACTTC.

This clone was seen a single time. This chain joins TRBV11-2 and TRBJ2-1; 14 bases line up with TRBD2. Germline V lookup: CDR1 SGHAT, CDR2 FQNNGV. This CDR3 has 15 residues. J was trimmed by 15 bases and V by 7 bases; bases with no gene match: 14. The CDR3 DNA is TGTGCCAGCAAACATGGGGCGGGACTAGCGGGAGACTTGTTCTTC. Its protein product is CASKHGAGLAGDLFF.

The CDR3 spells CATHRGLLSYEQYF. CDR3 DNA sequence: TGTGCCACTCACAGGGGGCTCTTGTCCTACGAGCAGTACTTC. The chain has TRBV6-6 and TRBJ2-7, with TRBD1 matching 9 bases. The V segment lost 10 bases and the J segment 1 base; nucleotides outside the gene matches: 8. This CDR3 contains 14 residues. Germline CDR1 is MNHNY and CDR2 is SVGAGI (reference sequence).

CDR3 region: CASSSGQLYEQYF. Written as DNA, the CDR3 is TGCGCCAGCAGTTCGGGACAGCTCTACGAGCAGTACTTC. This rearrangement joins TRBV5-1 to TRBJ2-7, with 7 bases aligning to TRBD1. CDR3 length: 13 residues. J lost 3 bases, V lost 5 bases, and 5 bases had no gene match. Germline CDR1 is SGHRS and CDR2 is YFSETQ. The whole variable domain, remainder taken from reference TRBV5-1 and TRBJ2-7, is KAGVTQTPRYLIKTRGQQVTLSCSPISGHRSVSWYQQTPGQGLQFLFEYFSETQRNKGNFPGRFSGRQFSNSRSEMNVSTLELGDSALYLCASSSGQLYEQYFGPGTRLTVT.

The genes are TRBV10-1 and TRBJ2-7, with 10 bases matching TRBD1. The trim removed 4 bases at V and 3 bases at J, leaving 3 bases unmatched. Germline V CDR1 and CDR2: WNHNN, SYGVQD (reference sequence). The CDR3 totals 14 residues. The chain's CDR3 is CASSAGDRGYEQYF. The CDR3 bases are TGCGCCAGCAGTGCTGGGGACAGGGGCTACGAGCAGTACTTC.

The J gene is TRBJ2-1, the V gene TRBV19; 8 bases match TRBD2. Trimming at V came to 8 bases and at J to 2 bases, leaving 5 bases not matched to a gene. The CDR3 consists of 14 residues. CDR1 LNHDA and CDR2 SQIVND come from the germline V gene (reference sequence). The CDR3 nucleotides read TGTGCCAGTTCCAGCGGGAGCACCTACAATGAGCAGTTCTTC. This sequence encodes CASSSGSTYNEQFF.

J is TRBJ1-2 and V is TRBV18; D gene unclear. Germline V gene data show CDR1 as KGHSH and CDR2 as LQKENI. Trimming removed 0 bases at V and 8 bases at J, with 13 bases between. The CDR3 covers 14 residues. The CDR3 spells CASSPPESGPGYTF. CDR3 sequence (DNA): TGTGCCAGCTCACCACCGGAAAGTGGGCCGGGCTACACCTTC.

The chain is built from TRBV28 and TRBJ2-2, with 11 bases identical to TRBD2. CDR3 length: 18 residues. Germline V gives CDR1 MDHEN, CDR2 SYDVKM. The V gene end was trimmed by 0 bases and the J gene end by 0 bases; junction bases not matched to a gene: 3. The CDR3 DNA follows: TGTGCCAGCAGTTTATGGCGACTAGCGGGACCGAACACCGGGGAGCTGTTTTTT. Translation: CASSLWRLAGPNTGELFF.

This clone was seen a handful of times. V gene TRBV19 combines with J gene TRBJ1-4; possible D gene TRBD1, 6 bases. Trimming stripped 8 bases from V and 2 bases from J, with 18 bases between. Germline lookup yields CDR1 LNHDA and CDR2 SQIVND (reference sequence). This CDR3 region has 16 residues. The CDR3 sequence: CASQDGVGATNEKLFF. In nucleotides, the CDR3 is TGTGCCAGTCAAGACGGCGTGGGGGCCACTAATGAAAAACTGTTTTTT.

This clone has only a few counts. The chain employs TRBV12-5 and TRBJ2-7, with D maybe TRBD2 (6 bases). Germline lookup yields CDR1 LGHNT and CDR2 FRNRAP. V was clipped by 4 bases and J by 6 bases, with 19 bases between them. CDR3 length equals 15 residues. The CDR3 region is CASGSLLARDGEQYF. CDR3 DNA sequence: TGTGCTAGTGGTTCCCTCCTTGCGCGGGACGGCGAGCAGTACTTC.

The V gene is TRBV27, the J gene TRBJ2-5; 8 nucleotides align to TRBD2. The J call may be in error: the DNA end matches TRBJ2-7 better. The CDR3 extends over 13 amino acids. Germline CDR1 is MNHEY and CDR2 is SMNVEV (reference sequence). CDR3 nucleotides: TGTGCCAGCAGTTTGAGCGGGAGACACGAGCAGTACTTC. Its translation: CASSLSGRHEQYF.

V usage is TRBV7-9 and J usage is TRBJ1-1, with 8 bases that match TRBD1. The V segment lost 4 bases and the J segment 3 bases; nucleotides outside the gene matches: 7. Germline V CDR1 and CDR2: SEHNR, FQNEAQ (reference sequence). CDR3 length: 15 residues. CDR3: CASSSRTGPDTEAFF. CDR3 sequence (DNA): TGTGCCAGCAGCTCCCGGACAGGGCCGGACACTGAAGCTTTCTTT. Based on the CDR3 plus reference TRBV7-9 and TRBJ1-1, the full variable domain is DTGVSQNPRHKITKRGQNVTFRCDPISEHNRLYWYRQTLGQGPEFLTYFQNEAQLEKSRLLSDRFSAERPKGSFSTLEIQRTEQGDSAMYLCASSSRTGPDTEAFFGQGTRLTVV.

For this clone: The junction differs from germline at one of its ends, possibly a read error. The genes are TRBV7-9 and TRBJ1-2; no clear D gene. The CDR3 runs to 14 residues. The V gene's germline CDR1 is SEHNR and CDR2 FQNEAQ (reference sequence). Written as DNA, the CDR3 is TGTTCCAGCAGCTTTGCCGGGGAGGCCAATGGCTACACCTTC. Translating it yields CSSSFAGEANGYTF.

This chain connects TRBV14 to TRBJ2-3; the D gene is possibly TRBD1 (7 bases). The CDR3 spans 20 residues. V lost 3 bases and J 1 base, leaving 26 bases between the germline ends. CDR1 is SGHDN and CDR2 is FVKESK in the germline V gene. Here the CDR3 reads CASSHPPGGGRPFGTDTQYF. The CDR3 bases are TGTGCCAGCAGCCATCCTCCAGGGGGAGGTAGACCATTCGGCACAGATACGCAGTATTTT.

J is TRBJ2-4 and V is TRBV6-1; tentatively, D is TRBD2 (5 bases). The CDR3 has 16 amino acids. The germline CDR1 and CDR2 sequences are MNHNS and SASEGT. The V and J ends lost 3 bases and 0 bases respectively, with 12 bases between them. The CDR3 nucleotides are TGTGCCAGCAGTGATGCCGGGGTTTTAGCCAAAAACATTCAGTACTTC. It encodes CASSDAGVLAKNIQYF.